This T cell receptor (beta chain) was documented in a study of CD8+CD57+ T cells in acquired aplastic anemia. Study-wide results and caveats: Some 29 CD8+ CDR3 sequences were shared between patients and controls.

The use of genomic DNA as template underpinned the TCR beta VDJ and CDR3 profiling. TCRdb ran MiXCR on the reads and lists one entry per CDR3 protein. Among tens of thousands of distinct CDR3 sequences listed, around 42% were seen once. V dropped 5 bases and J dropped 2 bases, with 10 bases sitting between them. CDR1 and CDR2 from the germline V gene are LGHDT and YNNKEL (reference sequence). The CDR3 spans 13 residues. This clonotype showed up many times. Its matching antigen is unknown. The sequence came from a human donor in good health, serving as a control. This rearrangement joins TRBV3-1 to TRBJ2-7; D not certain. The sequencing input was sorted CD4+, CD8+, or CD8+CD57+ T cells (not recorded which) from PBMCs. CDR3 region: CASSGQAAYEQYF. CDR3 coding DNA: TGTGCCAGCAGCGGGCAGGCGGCCTACGAGCAGTACTTC.